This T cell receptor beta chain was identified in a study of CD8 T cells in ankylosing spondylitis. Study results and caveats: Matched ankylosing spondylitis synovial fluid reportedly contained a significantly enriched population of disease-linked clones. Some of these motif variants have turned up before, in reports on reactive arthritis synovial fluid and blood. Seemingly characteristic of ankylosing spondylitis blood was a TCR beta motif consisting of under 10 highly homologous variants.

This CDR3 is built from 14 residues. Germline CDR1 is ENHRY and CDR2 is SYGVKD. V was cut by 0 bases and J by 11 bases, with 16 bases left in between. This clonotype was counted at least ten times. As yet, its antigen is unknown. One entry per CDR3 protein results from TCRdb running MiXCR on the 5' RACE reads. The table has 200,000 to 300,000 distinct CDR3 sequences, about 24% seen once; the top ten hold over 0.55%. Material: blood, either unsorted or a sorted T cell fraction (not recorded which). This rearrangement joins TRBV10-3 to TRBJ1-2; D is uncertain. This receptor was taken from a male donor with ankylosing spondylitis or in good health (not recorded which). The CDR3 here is CAISESLSDPRYTF. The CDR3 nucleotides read TGTGCCATCAGTGAGTCCCTGTCGGACCCCCGATACACCTTC.